These 23 T cell receptor beta chains came from one sample sequenced in a study of early T cells in non-severe SARS-CoV-2 infection. A single record per CDR3 protein comes from TCRdb applying MiXCR to the 5' RACE reads. The table has roughly 56,000 distinct CDR3 sequences, over 9.5% seen once; the top ten hold around 6.3%. Sequencing was done on a sample of whole blood. Every receptor here comes from an adult who was a healthcare worker with PCR-confirmed SARS-CoV-2 infection or an uninfected control (not recorded which).

Comment on this clonotype: One junction end does not reproduce the germline sequence, and a read error may be involved. The V and J genes are TRBV18 and TRBJ2-7; no reliable D call. Germline CDR1 and CDR2: KGHSH and LQKENI. The CDR3 spans 12 residues. CDR3 residues: CVSSPDSYEQYF. Written as DNA, the CDR3 is TGTGTCAGCTCACCGGATTCCTACGAGCAGTACTTC.

This chain joins TRBV10-3 and TRBJ1-2; the D gene is possibly TRBD1 (5 bases). Germline V lookup: CDR1 ENHRY, CDR2 SYGVKD. Trimming pared 8 bases from V and 8 bases from J, leaving 18 bases between. The CDR3 covers 13 residues. DNA of the CDR3: TGTGCCATCGGGGCCCATGCCCCGGGGGGCTACACCTTC. It yields the protein CAIGAHAPGGYTF.

This clonotype was counted at least ten times. The V call is TRBV20-1, the J call TRBJ2-2; no definite D call. Germline V gives CDR1 DFQATT, CDR2 SNEGSKA (reference sequence). The V gene lost 3 bases and the J gene lost 5 bases, with 16 bases spanning the gap. The CDR3 covers 15 residues. The chain's CDR3 is CSASPARPRTGELFF. DNA of the CDR3: TGCAGTGCTAGCCCGGCGCGCCCGAGGACCGGGGAGCTGTTTTTT.

This clonotype was seen more than once but under ten times. V and J are TRBV2 and TRBJ2-5; TRBD2 is a possible D gene (6 bases). Germline V gene data show CDR1 as SNHLY and CDR2 as FYNNEI. The CDR3 totals 15 residues. V was cut by 6 bases and J by 0 bases, with 14 bases left in between. CDR3 sequence reads: CASSLRETDQETQYF. The CDR3, as DNA: TGTGCCAGCAGCCTTCGGGAGACAGACCAAGAGACCCAGTACTTC.

The V gene is TRBV20-1, the J gene TRBJ1-1; D remains ambiguous. Germline lookup yields CDR1 DFQATT and CDR2 SNEGSKA (reference sequence). This CDR3 comprises 14 residues. The V and J ends lost 0 bases and 1 base respectively, with 9 bases between them. This CDR3 is CSARDLGTNTEAFF. DNA of the CDR3: TGCAGTGCTAGAGACCTAGGCACGAACACTGAAGCTTTCTTT.

The chain uses TRBV15 and TRBJ2-7, with D perhaps TRBD1 (5 bases). V was clipped by 0 bases and J by 2 bases, with 8 bases between them. CDR1 is LNHNV, CDR2 YYDKDF, per germline (reference sequence). This CDR3 has 14 amino acids. CDR3 region: CATSRDQGPYEQYF. The CDR3 region has the DNA TGTGCCACCAGCAGAGATCAGGGTCCCTACGAGCAGTACTTC.

This clonotype has a count of ten or more. The rearrangement links TRBV18 to TRBJ2-1; the D gene is possibly TRBD2 (5 bases). Trimming cost V 2 bases and J 5 bases, with 13 bases left between them. The CDR3 has 15 amino acids. Germline V lookup: CDR1 KGHSH, CDR2 LQKENI. The CDR3 DNA reads as TGTGCCAGCTCACCATCGCGGGCTGGGAACAATGAGCAGTTCTTC. Translated, it gives CASSPSRAGNNEQFF.

This clonotype appeared a few times. V gene TRBV6-5 combines with J gene TRBJ2-5; 12 nucleotides match TRBD2. Trimming took 5 bases from V and 4 from J; bases not matched to a gene: 8. The CDR3 totals 16 residues. Germline V gene sequence: CDR1 MNHEY, CDR2 SVGAGI. The CDR3 loop is CASSPRLAGVLETQYF. CDR3 nucleotides: TGTGCCAGCAGTCCCAGACTAGCGGGAGTTTTAGAGACCCAGTACTTC.

At least ten counts were recorded for this clonotype. The genes are TRBV7-6 and TRBJ2-1, with D perhaps being TRBD1 or TRBD2 (5 bases each). Germline V gives CDR1 SGHVS, CDR2 FNYEAQ. The CDR3 consists of 16 residues. V was clipped by 7 bases and J by 0 bases, with 16 bases between them. The CDR3 bases are TGTGCCAGCAACCCCCGCCACGGGACCTCCTACAATGAGCAGTTCTTC. Translating it yields CASNPRHGTSYNEQFF.

This clonotype appeared many times. V is TRBV7-9 and J is TRBJ2-2; D is ambiguous. Trimming stripped 3 bases from V and 7 bases from J, with 6 bases between. Germline CDR1 SEHNR, CDR2 FQNEAQ (reference sequence). This CDR3 spans 12 amino acids. CDR3 coding DNA: TGTGCCAGCAGCTTCGGTGGCGGGGAGCTGTTTTTT. It is translated as CASSFGGGELFF. Filled out from reference TRBV7-9 and TRBJ2-2, the complete variable domain reads DTGVSQNPRHKITKRGQNVTFRCDPISEHNRLYWYRQTLGQGPEFLTYFQNEAQLEKSRLLSDRFSAERPKGSFSTLEIQRTEQGDSAMYLCASSFGGGELFFGEGSRLTVL.

This clonotype was detected ten times or more. In DNA, the CDR3 is TGCAGTGCTAGTGGTCCACTAGCGGGGTACTACGAGCAGTACTTC. This codes for CSASGPLAGYYEQYF. V is TRBV20-1 and J is TRBJ2-7; 10 positions agree with TRBD2. The junction had 8 bases not matched to a gene; V was cut back by 3 bases and J by 3 bases. This CDR3 is 15 amino acids long. Germline V lookup: CDR1 DFQATT, CDR2 SNEGSKA (reference sequence).

This clonotype was recorded many times. The CDR3 reads CASSPLGSGSRREQYF. The CDR3 coding sequence is TGTGCCAGCAGCCCTCTTGGGAGCGGGAGTCGTCGGGAGCAGTACTTC. The chain couples TRBV6-2 or TRBV6-3 to TRBJ2-7; TRBD2 agrees at 8 bases. CDR3 length equals 16 residues. The V and J ends lost 6 bases and 7 bases, in that order; junction bases with no gene match: 17. The V gene's germline CDR1 is MNHEY and CDR2 SVGEGT.

This clonotype has only a few counts. J is TRBJ2-6 and V is TRBV27; 7 bases line up with TRBD1. This CDR3 contains 18 residues. The germline V gene encodes CDR1 MNHEY and CDR2 SMNVEV (reference sequence). The trim removed 5 bases at V and 1 base at J, leaving 11 bases unmatched. The CDR3 sequence: CASSLRTGFLSGANVLTF. As DNA, the CDR3 is TGTGCCAGCAGTCTGAGGACAGGTTTTCTTTCTGGGGCCAACGTCCTGACTTTC.

This clonotype occurred a few times. The gene calls are TRBV29-1 and TRBJ2-3, with D tentatively TRBD2 (5 bases). The germline CDR1 and CDR2 sequences are SQVTM and ANQGSEA. This CDR3 region has 15 residues. Trimming removed 6 bases from V and 8 bases from J, with 24 bases in between. CDR3: CSVDRVSRGVGTQYF. The CDR3 nucleotides are TGCAGCGTCGATAGGGTTAGCCGGGGTGTTGGTACGCAGTATTTT.

This chain uses TRBV4-1 with TRBJ2-3, with 8 nucleotides matching TRBD2. Germline trimming cut 4 bases from V and 5 bases from J; bases unmatched to any gene: 20. CDR1 is MGHRA, CDR2 YSYEKL, per germline. This CDR3 has 19 residues. CDR3 in DNA: TGCGCCAGCAGCCGTACACCAAACTCTCTCGGGAGGGATGGAGATACGCAGTATTTT. This codes for CASSRTPNSLGRDGDTQYF.

By its share, this clonotype is medium-sized. The CDR3 DNA sequence: TGTGCCAGCTCGTCGGGACAGGCTGGGGTTTCACCCCTCCACTTT. Protein sequence: CASSSGQAGVSPLHF. The V and J genes are TRBV18 and TRBJ1-6; TRBD1 aligns across 8 bases. With 6 bases clipped from V and 9 bases from J, the junction kept 10 bases outside the gene matches. Germline CDR1 KGHSH, CDR2 LQKENI. CDR3 length: 15 amino acids. The full variable domain, completed using reference TRBV18 and TRBJ1-6, is NAGVMQNPRHLVRRRGQEARLRCSPMKGHSHVYWYRQLPEEGLKFMVYLQKENIIDESGMPKERFSAEFPKEGPSILRIQQVVRGDSAAYFCASSSGQAGVSPLHFGNGTRLTVT.

This clonotype was observed many times. The rearrangement joins TRBV7-8 to TRBJ2-5; the match to TRBD1 covers 7 bases. J lost 9 bases, V lost 1 base, and 8 bases had no gene match. Germline lookup yields CDR1 SGHVS and CDR2 FQNEAQ. This CDR3 spans 14 amino acids. The CDR3 loop reads CASSLGQGGAAQYF. The CDR3 DNA is TGTGCCAGCAGCTTAGGGCAAGGGGGCGCGGCCCAGTACTTC.

By share of the sample, this clonotype is medium-sized (0.01 to 0.1%). V and J are TRBV4-3 and TRBJ2-3; no definite D call. Trimming stripped 2 bases from V and 10 bases from J, with 4 bases between. The CDR3 sequence is 10 residues long. In germline, CDR1 is LGHNA, CDR2 YSLEER. The CDR3 coding sequence is TGCGCCAGCAGCCAATACTCGCAGTATTTT. Translated: CASSQYSQYF.

This clonotype appeared a few times. The gene calls are TRBV6-6 and TRBJ1-3; D ambiguous. The V gene's germline CDR1 is MNHNY and CDR2 SVGAGI (reference sequence). This CDR3 has 13 residues. V gave up 1 base and J gave up 0 bases, with 1 base separating them. CDR3: CASSYFSGNTIYF. Written as DNA, the CDR3 is TGTGCCAGCAGTTACTTCTCTGGAAACACCATATATTTT.

This sequence joins TRBV29-1 and TRBJ2-3; TRBD2 matches 10 bases. CDR1 SQVTM and CDR2 ANQGSEA come from the germline V gene. V shed 5 bases and J 3 bases; nucleotides not matched to a gene: 8. CDR3 size: 15 residues. The CDR3 spells CSVLGLAEVTDTQYF. CDR3 DNA: TGCAGCGTTCTAGGACTAGCGGAGGTGACAGATACGCAGTATTTT.

V and J are TRBV18 and TRBJ2-1, with 12 bases fitting TRBD2. This CDR3 comprises 16 residues. The V and J ends lost 0 bases and 8 bases, in that order; junction bases with no gene match: 5. CDR1 is KGHSH, CDR2 LQKENI, per germline. Written as DNA, the CDR3 is TGTGCCAGCTCACCACCGAGCCTAGCGGGAGGGGATGAGCAGTTCTTC. Its translation is CASSPPSLAGGDEQFF.

This clonotype was observed a handful of times. CDR3 residues: CASSRDRGGAGELFF. In DNA, the CDR3 is TGCGCCAGCAGCCGGGACAGGGGAGGTGCCGGGGAGCTGTTTTTT. The gene calls are TRBV5-1 and TRBJ2-2; 10 nucleotides match TRBD1. CDR1 and CDR2 (germline): SGHRS, YFSETQ. With V trimmed by 4 bases and J by 6 bases, 6 bases remained unmatched. The CDR3 is 15 residues long.

In regard to this clonotype: At one boundary the junction diverges from the germline segment, which might be a read error. The chain employs TRBV7-6 and TRBJ2-5; 11 bases match TRBD2. CDR3 length equals 15 residues. Germline lookup yields CDR1 SGHVS and CDR2 FNYEAQ. CDR3 DNA sequence: TGTGCCAGCAGCCTAGCCCTAGCGGGAGGCGAGACCCAGTACTTC. Translation gives CASSLALAGGETQYF. Variable domain in full (rest from reference TRBV7-6 and TRBJ2-5): GAGVSQSPRYKVTKRGQDVALRCDPISGHVSLYWYRQALGQGPEFLTYFNYEAQQDKSGLPNDRFSAERPEGSISTLTIQRTEQRDSAMYRCASSLALAGGETQYFGPGTRLLVL.